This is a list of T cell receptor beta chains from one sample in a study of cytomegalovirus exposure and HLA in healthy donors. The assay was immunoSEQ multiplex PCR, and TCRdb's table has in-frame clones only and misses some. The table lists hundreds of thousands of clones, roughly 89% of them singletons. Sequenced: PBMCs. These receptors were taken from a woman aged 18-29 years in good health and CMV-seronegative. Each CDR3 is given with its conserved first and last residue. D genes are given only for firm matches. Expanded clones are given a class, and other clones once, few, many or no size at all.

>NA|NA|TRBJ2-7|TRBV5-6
CASSLRGSGEQYF
TGTGCCAGCAGCCTAAGGGGATCGGGTGAGCAGTACTTC
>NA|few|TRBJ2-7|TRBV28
CASSSSSGYVDEQYF
TGTGCCAGCAGCTCCTCCTCGGGGTATGTAGACGAGCAGTACTTC
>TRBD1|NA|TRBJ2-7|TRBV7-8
CASSLGGTEIYEQYF
TGTGCCAGCAGCTTAGGAGGGACAGAGATCTACGAGCAGTACTTC
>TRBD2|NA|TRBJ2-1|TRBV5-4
CASNPPGRLAGGRDEQFF
TGTGCCAGCAACCCCCCCGGGCGGCTAGCGGGAGGTAGGGATGAGCAGTTCTTC
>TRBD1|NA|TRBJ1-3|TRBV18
CASSPGQGATGNTIYF
TGTGCCAGCTCACCGGGACAGGGGGCTACTGGAAACACCATATATTTT
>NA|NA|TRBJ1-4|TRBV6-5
CATGVNGFYEKLFF
TGTGCCACGGGGGTGAACGGTTTTTATGAAAAACTGTTTTTT
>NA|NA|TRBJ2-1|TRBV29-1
CSVELVGYLNEQFF
TGCAGCGTTGAACTGGTCGGGTACCTCAATGAGCAGTTCTTC
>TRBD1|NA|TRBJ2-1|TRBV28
CASSSGQGEVNEQFF
TGTGCCAGCAGTTCGGGACAGGGGGAGGTTAATGAGCAGTTCTTC
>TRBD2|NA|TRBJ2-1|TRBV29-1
CSDRTSGVSSEQFF
TGCAGCGACCGGACTAGCGGGGTTTCATCTGAGCAGTTCTTC
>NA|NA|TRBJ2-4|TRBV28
CASSITGFQNIQYF
TGTGCCAGCAGTATTACAGGGTTCCAAAACATTCAGTACTTC
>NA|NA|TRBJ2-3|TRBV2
CASRGRMVAIHTQYF
TGTGCCAGCAGGGGGAGGATGGTAGCCATCCATACGCAGTATTTT
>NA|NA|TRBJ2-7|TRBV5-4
CASSLGTALLGEQYF
TGTGCCAGCAGCTTGGGGACAGCCTTGTTGGGGGAGCAGTACTTC
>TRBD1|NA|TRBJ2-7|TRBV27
CASSSRGGTGLSYEQYF
TGTGCCAGCAGTTCCAGGGGCGGGACAGGGTTGTCCTACGAGCAGTACTTC
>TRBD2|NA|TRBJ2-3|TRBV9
CASSPSGRAGDTQYF
TGTGCCAGCAGCCCCAGCGGGAGGGCGGGAGATACGCAGTATTTT
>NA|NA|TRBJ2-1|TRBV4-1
CASSHQGQIGEQFF
TGCGCCAGCAGCCACCAGGGGCAGATCGGTGAGCAGTTCTTC
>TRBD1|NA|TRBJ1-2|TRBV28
CASSTGGGIYTF
TGTGCGTCCTCGACAGGGGGCGGAATCTACACCTTC
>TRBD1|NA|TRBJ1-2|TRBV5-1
CASSLSNRDRVPSRYGYTF
TGCGCCAGCAGCTTATCTAACCGGGACAGGGTCCCCAGTCGCTATGGCTACACCTTC
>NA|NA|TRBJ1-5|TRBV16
CASSQSGRGEGTQHF
TGTGCCAGCAGCCAATCGGGGAGGGGCGAGGGGACCCAGCATTTT
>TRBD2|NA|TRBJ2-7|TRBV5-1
CASSLSRDYSSYEQYF
TGCGCCAGCAGCTTGTCGCGGGACTATAGCTCCTACGAGCAGTACTTC
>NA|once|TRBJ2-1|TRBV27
CASSGSSAPRYNEQFF
TGTGCCAGCAGTGGTTCTAGCGCTCCACGCTACAATGAGCAGTTCTTC
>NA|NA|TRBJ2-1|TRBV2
CASRSPPGSYNEQFF
TGTGCCAGCAGGAGCCCCCCGGGGTCCTACAATGAGCAGTTCTTC
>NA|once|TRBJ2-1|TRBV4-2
CASSQDYRVRSYNEQFF
TGTGCCAGCAGCCAAGATTACAGGGTCCGCTCCTACAATGAGCAGTTCTTC
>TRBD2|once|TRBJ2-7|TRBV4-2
CASSPRTSGYYEQYF
TGTGCCAGCAGTCCAAGAACTAGCGGTTACTACGAGCAGTACTTC
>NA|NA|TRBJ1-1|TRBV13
CASSLEGSETEAFF
TGTGCCAGCAGCTTGGAAGGGAGTGAAACTGAAGCTTTCTTT
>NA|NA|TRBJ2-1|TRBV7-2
CASNLGNEQFF
TGTGCCAGCAATCTAGGCAATGAGCAGTTCTTC
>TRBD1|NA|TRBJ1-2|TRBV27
CASSQGQGYGYTF
TGTGCCAGCAGCCAGGGACAGGGCTATGGCTACACCTTC
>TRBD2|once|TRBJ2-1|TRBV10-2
CASSPGLAEQFF
TGCGCCAGCAGCCCGGGACTAGCAGAGCAGTTCTTC
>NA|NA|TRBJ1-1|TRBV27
CASSSRQPGGMNTEAFF
TGTGCCAGCAGTTCAAGACAGCCGGGAGGGATGAACACTGAAGCTTTCTTT
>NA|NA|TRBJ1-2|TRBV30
CASSGGAYSDGYTF
TGTGCCTCCAGTGGGGGGGCATACTCGGATGGCTACACCTTC
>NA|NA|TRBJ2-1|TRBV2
CASRKGGGVYNEQFF
TGTGCCAGCAGAAAGGGGGGGGGCGTTTACAATGAGCAGTTCTTC
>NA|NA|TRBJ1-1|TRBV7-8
CASSPGQWTKAFF
TGTGCCAGCAGCCCCGGGCAGTGGACAAAAGCTTTCTTT
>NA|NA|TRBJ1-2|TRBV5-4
CASSLARTANYGYTF
TGTGCCAGCAGCCTCGCACGGACAGCGAACTATGGCTACACCTTC
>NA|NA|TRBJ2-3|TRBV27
CASSFSPRSVQDTQYF
TGTGCCAGCAGCTTTTCCCCCAGGTCGGTGCAGGATACGCAGTATTTT
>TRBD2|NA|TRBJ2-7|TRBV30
CAWSVSTSGRGDEQYF
TGTGCCTGGAGTGTCTCGACTAGCGGGAGGGGAGACGAGCAGTACTTC
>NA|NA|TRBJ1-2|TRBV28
CASSFIGDINYGYTF
TGTGCCAGCAGTTTTATCGGGGATATTAACTATGGCTACACCTTC
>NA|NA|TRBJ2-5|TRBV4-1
CASSQDRYVAEETQYF
TGCGCCAGCAGCCAAGATAGATACGTGGCGGAAGAGACCCAGTACTTC
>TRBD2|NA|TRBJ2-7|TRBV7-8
CASSLGASGSYEQYF
TGTGCCAGCAGCTTAGGCGCTAGCGGGAGTTACGAGCAGTACTTC
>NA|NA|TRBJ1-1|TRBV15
CATSRDKEASEAFF
TGTGCCACCAGCAGAGACAAAGAGGCCTCTGAAGCTTTCTTT
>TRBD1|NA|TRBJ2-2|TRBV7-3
CASSTGQGDTGELFF
TGTGCCAGCAGCACAGGACAGGGAGACACCGGGGAGCTGTTTTTT
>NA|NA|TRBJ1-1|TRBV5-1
CASSSMRPNTEAFF
TGCGCCAGCAGCTCCATGAGGCCGAACACTGAAGCTTTCTTT
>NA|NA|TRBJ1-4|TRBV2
CASSWTAEKLFF
TGTGCCAGCAGCTGGACAGCTGAAAAACTGTTTTTT
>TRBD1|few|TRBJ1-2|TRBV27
CASSQAPGTGHGYTF
TGTGCCAGCAGCCAAGCCCCCGGGACAGGGCATGGCTACACCTTC
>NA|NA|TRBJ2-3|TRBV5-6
CASSFGYQGDTQYF
TGTGCCAGCAGCTTTGGATACCAGGGGGATACGCAGTATTTT
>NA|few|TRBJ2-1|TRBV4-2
CASSQAFRNEQFF
TGTGCCAGCAGCCAGGCATTCCGCAATGAGCAGTTCTTC